This T cell receptor (beta chain) was observed in a study of breast tumors, draining lymph nodes, adjacent tissues (dated by TCRdb to the mid-2010s). Context from the whole study: TCR beta repertoires were compared across tumor, adjacent nontumor tissue and axillary lymph nodes obtained from breast cancer patients. The study aimed to assess the relationships and possible T-cell exchange between tumor, surrounding tissue and draining lymph node repertoires in human breast cancer. Here is what the overall study found, with its caveats: The data were considered consistent with most tumor T cells being derived from the lymph node and subsequently expanding within tumor tissue. In luminal-like breast cancer, tumor and nontumor tissue repertoires resembled each other significantly more than in basal-like breast cancer. The conclusion that tumor T cells originate in lymph nodes was presented as consistent with a hypothesis rather than as directly demonstrated. T-cell repertoire diversity in tumors was found to be lower than in lymph nodes but higher than in nontumor tissue, and preferential V and J gene usage was observed.

Lymph node samples were obtained from the axillary draining lymph nodes of breast cancer patients. Comment on this clonotype: The antigen it recognizes is unknown. Base qualities were left out, and no much larger clone turns up one base away.

Sequencing was carried out with an Illumina HiSeq 2000. Multiplex PCR amplification was used to generate the TCR beta chain libraries. High-throughput sequencing was used to analyze the amplified TCR beta chain products. The public reads were quality trimmed at Q25 with fastp and then assembled into clones with MiXCR by TCRdb, keeping productive beta chains. Rows with a matching CDR3 protein are joined into one entry that keeps the most common DNA and genes. In all, the sample holds some 130,000 distinct CDR3 sequences, and around 20% of those were seen once. The leading ten clones occupy more than 3% of the sample. CDR1 is given as KGHSH and CDR2 as LQKENI, both from the germline V gene. The CDR3 holds 15 amino acids from the cysteine to the phenylalanine. The DNA shown is the 45-base CDR3, in frame from base 1. V has 2 bases trimmed and J has 6 bases trimmed; junction bases matching no gene number 6.

The specimen sequenced was axillary lymph node tissue. The TCR comes from a female donor with breast cancer. Some clones in this sample may be carry-over from other donors' samples. The chain was built from TRBV18 and TRBJ2-1, and 8 junction bases match TRBD2. The CDR3 sequence is CASSPFAAGANEQFF. The base sequence is TGTGCCAGCTCACCATTCGCAGCGGGGGCCAATGAGCAGTTCTTC.